What follows are 13 T cell receptor beta chains derived from one specimen sequenced in a study of blood T cell repertoires in COVID-19. The repertoire was sequenced with immunoSEQ multiplex PCR; TCRdb's copy has only in-frame clones and lacks some. The table shows some 400,000 clones, with 70% to 90% occurring only once. The specimen was peripheral blood. The source of these receptors is a human donor in a cohort sampled during active COVID-19.

This chain links TRBV9 with TRBJ1-2; a possible D gene is TRBD1 (5 bases). V shed 3 bases and J shed 0 bases, with 6 bases lying between them. The CDR3 extends over 13 amino acids. Germline-derived CDR1 and CDR2 are SGDLS and YYNGEE. CDR3 sequence: CASSEGTNYGYTF. DNA of the CDR3: TGTGCCAGCAGCGAGGGGACTAACTATGGCTACACCTTC.

This clone was seen once. CDR3 protein: CASYGGTEAFF. DNA of the CDR3: TGTGCCAGTTATGGCGGAACTGAAGCTTTCTTT. The rearrangement joins TRBV19 to TRBJ1-1; D is undetermined. V was trimmed by 8 bases and J by 5 bases, leaving 9 bases between them. CDR3 length equals 11 residues. Germline CDR1 LNHDA, CDR2 SQIVND (reference sequence). The complete variable domain, with remaining parts taken from reference TRBV19 and TRBJ1-1, reads DGGITQSPKYLFRKEGQNVTLSCEQNLNHDAMYWYRQDPGQGLRLIYYSQIVNDFQKGDIAEGYSVSREKKESFPLTVTSAQKNPTAFYLCASYGGTEAFFGQGTRLTVV.

In the case of this clone: The same CDR3 also results from other DNA sequences found in this sample. V usage is TRBV5-4 and J usage is TRBJ1-1; D is unresolved. Trimming removed 0 bases at V and 1 base at J, with 4 bases between. This CDR3 contains 13 residues. The germline CDR1 and CDR2 sequences are SGHNT and YYREEE (reference sequence). The CDR3: CASSLGPNTEAFF. CDR3 sequence (DNA): TGTGCCAGCAGCTTGGGGCCGAACACTGAAGCTTTCTTT.

As DNA, the CDR3 is TGTGCCAGCAGCTTAGAAGGAACAGCAAGACAAGAGACCCAGTACTTC. It codes for CASSLEGTARQETQYF. The rearrangement links TRBV7-3 to TRBJ2-5, with unresolved D. The germline CDR1 and CDR2 sequences are SGHTA and FQGTGA. This CDR3 has 16 residues. The V end was cut by 2 bases, the J end by 2 bases, with 15 bases between.

The chain has TRBV25-1 and TRBJ2-3; D is perhaps TRBD1 (5 bases). CDR3 size: 13 residues. Germline values: CDR1 MGHDK, CDR2 SYGVNS. V lost 5 bases and J 1 base, leaving 7 bases between the germline ends. The CDR3 loop reads CASSPQGTDTQYF. CDR3 DNA: TGTGCCAGCAGTCCACAGGGCACAGATACGCAGTATTTT.

The chain employs TRBV6-5 and TRBJ1-1, with a tentative D call TRBD1 (5 bases). This CDR3 has 15 residues. V was clipped by 4 bases and J by 0 bases, with 12 bases between them. Germline V lookup: CDR1 MNHEY, CDR2 SVGAGI. CDR3 nucleotide sequence: TGTGCCAGCAGTTCAGGGTGGGTTATGAACACTGAAGCTTTCTTT. Translation gives CASSSGWVMNTEAFF.

V gene TRBV2 combines with J gene TRBJ2-1; 9 bases match TRBD1. The junction had 6 bases not matched to a gene; V was cut back by 5 bases and J by 4 bases. This CDR3 spans 15 amino acids. The germline CDR1 and CDR2 sequences are SNHLY and FYNNEI. CDR3 in DNA: TGTGCCAGCAGTCCCGACAGGGGGGAGTACAATGAGCAGTTCTTC. This codes for CASSPDRGEYNEQFF.

V usage is TRBV21-1 and J usage is TRBJ1-6. TRBV21-1 is a listed pseudogene. The CDR3 is made up of 18 amino acids. Written as DNA, the CDR3 is TGTGCCAGCAGCAAGTCAGCGGGGGGGAGCTCCTATAATTCACCCCTCCACTTT. The encoded protein is CASSKSAGGSSYNSPLHF.

The chain couples TRBV7-3 to TRBJ2-6; TRBD1 matches 9 bases. This CDR3 contains 20 residues. Germline CDR1 and CDR2: SGHTA and FQGTGA. V shed 5 bases, J shed 1 base, and the junction held 15 bases outside the gene matches. CDR3 protein: CASSPKRPGQGRSGANVLTF. In DNA form, the CDR3 reads TGTGCCAGCAGCCCCAAACGACCGGGACAGGGTCGTTCTGGGGCCAACGTCCTGACTTTC.

The CDR3 coding sequence is TGTGCCAGCAGTTCCAACAGGGCCCCCAATGAAAAACTGTTTTTT. Translating gives CASSSNRAPNEKLFF. V gene TRBV28 combines with J gene TRBJ1-4, with D perhaps matching TRBD1 (6 bases). CDR1 is MDHEN and CDR2 is SYDVKM in the germline V gene. Trimming removed 4 bases at V and 5 bases at J, with 14 bases between. This CDR3 contains 15 residues. Full variable domain (rest looked up from reference TRBV28 and TRBJ1-4): DVKVTQSSRYLVKRTGEKVFLECVQDMDHENMFWYRQDPGLGLRLIYFSYDVKMKEKGDIPEGYSVSREKKERFSLILESASTNQTSMYLCASSSNRAPNEKLFFGSGTQLSVL.

CDR3 bases: TGTGCCAGTAGTAGAGGACAGGGTTTTAATAGCAATCAGCCCCAGCATTTT. This sequence encodes CASSRGQGFNSNQPQHF. J is TRBJ1-5 and V is TRBV19; 8 bases are a match to TRBD1. The CDR3 totals 17 residues. V dropped 4 bases and J dropped 0; count of bases not matched to a gene: 8. Germline-derived CDR1 and CDR2 are LNHDA and SQIVND (reference sequence). The full variable domain, completed using reference TRBV19 and TRBJ1-5, is DGGITQSPKYLFRKEGQNVTLSCEQNLNHDAMYWYRQDPGQGLRLIYYSQIVNDFQKGDIAEGYSVSREKKESFPLTVTSAQKNPTAFYLCASSRGQGFNSNQPQHFGDGTRLSIL.

With respect to this clone: At one end, the junction sequence differs from germline, possibly due to a read error. The rearrangement links TRBV4-1 to TRBJ2-5; TRBD2 matches at 7 bases. Germline-derived CDR1 and CDR2 are MGHRA and YSYEKL. This CDR3 has 14 amino acids. CDR3 region: CASRQEATGGTQYF. In DNA, the CDR3 is TGCGCCAGCAGACAAGAAGCGACGGGGGGGACCCAGTACTTC.

The V call is TRBV28, the J call TRBJ2-7; a weak D match, TRBD1 (6 bases). This CDR3 is built from 12 residues. Germline CDR1 is MDHEN and CDR2 is SYDVKM. With 3 bases removed from V and 7 bases from J, the gap between germline ends came to 10 bases. The CDR3, as DNA: TGTGCCAGCAGTTTTACCCAGGGGGAGCAGTACTTC. Translating it yields CASSFTQGEQYF.